This note documents a single T cell receptor (beta chain) sequence. Its antigen is currently unknown. Rectal tissue came from one to two pinch biopsies taken at colonoscopy. Repertoires were generated with immunoSEQ multiplex PCR, while TCRdb's copy carries only in-frame clones and drops some. This sample has 30,000 to 40,000 clones, with roughly 81% found just once. This specimen comes from a study of pediatric ulcerative colitis. Germline CDR1 reads SGHRS; CDR2 reads YFSETQ. The CDR3 is made up of 16 amino acids. Between the trimmed V and J ends, which lost 5 bases and 6 bases, there was a span of 20 bases. Findings of the study overall: This repertoire reflects total lymphocytes rather than subpopulations like regulatory T cells. A couple of rectal clonotypes were found only in ulcerative colitis patients, all of them. A couple of patients had blood samples with substantially reduced template counts. Acute severe colitis showed lower rectal diversity from clonal expansions.

V and J are TRBV5-1 and TRBJ2-2; D may be TRBD2 (6 bases). Sequenced input: gut tissue. This receptor was obtained from a boy between 5 and 17 years old with mild ulcerative colitis. The CDR3 sequence is CASRKGPSREAGELFF. The CDR3, as DNA: TGCGCCAGCAGGAAGGGGCCCAGCAGGGAGGCCGGGGAGCTGTTTTTT.